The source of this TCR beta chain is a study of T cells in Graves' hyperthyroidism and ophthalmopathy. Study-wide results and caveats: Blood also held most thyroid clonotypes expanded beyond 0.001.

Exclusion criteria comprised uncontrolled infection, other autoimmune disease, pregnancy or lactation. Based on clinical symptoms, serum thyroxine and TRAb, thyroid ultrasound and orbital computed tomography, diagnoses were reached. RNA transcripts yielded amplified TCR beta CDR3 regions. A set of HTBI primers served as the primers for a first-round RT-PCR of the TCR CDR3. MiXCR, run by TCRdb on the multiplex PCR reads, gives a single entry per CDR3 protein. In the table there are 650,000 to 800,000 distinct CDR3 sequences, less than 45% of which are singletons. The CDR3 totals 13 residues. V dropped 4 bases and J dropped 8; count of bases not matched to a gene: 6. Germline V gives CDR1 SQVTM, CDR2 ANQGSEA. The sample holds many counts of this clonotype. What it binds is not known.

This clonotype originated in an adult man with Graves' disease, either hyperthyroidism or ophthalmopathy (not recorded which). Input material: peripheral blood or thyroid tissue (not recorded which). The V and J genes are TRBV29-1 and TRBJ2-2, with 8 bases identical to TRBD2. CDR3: CSVVVVAGGELFF. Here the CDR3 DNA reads TGCAGCGTTGTCGTGGTAGCGGGAGGGGAGCTGTTTTTT.